This TCR beta chain was obtained from a study of blood T cell repertoires in COVID-19. Assay: immunoSEQ multiplex PCR; the TCRdb copy retains only in-frame clones and omits some. The table lists approximately 200,000 clones, 70% to 90% of them singletons, with 2.9% in the top ten. Germline-derived CDR1 and CDR2 are MDHEN and SYDVKM. Trimming took off 2 bases at V and 0 bases at J, with 8 bases between the two ends. The CDR3 is 14 amino acids. This clone was counted only a few times. Other DNA sequences in the same sample also yield this CDR3. This receptor was obtained from a man aged 50-59 years who had recovered from COVID-19. The sequencing input was peripheral blood. V usage is TRBV28 and J usage is TRBJ2-7; D may be TRBD2 (5 bases). The CDR3 region is CASSLAGSSYEQYF. The CDR3 nucleotides read TGTGCCAGCAGTTTAGCGGGTAGCTCCTACGAGCAGTACTTC.